The 22 T cell receptor beta chains listed next were all sequenced from one sample in a study of T cell repertoires in cytomegalovirus infection (dated by TCRdb to about 2019). The data were produced on an Illumina HiSeq 1500. TCRdb ran its own pipeline on the public reads, namely fastp trimming at Q25 and MiXCR clone calling, and kept in-frame beta chains. Records with the same CDR3 protein are collapsed into one entry carrying the most frequent genes and DNA. The sample table holds approximately 1,000,000 distinct CDR3 sequences, of which around 32% were seen once. Of the sample, more than 13% is held by the ten largest clones. Explained via the paper, the treatment or condition label denotes: in vitro stimulation with specific CMV peptide epitopes to enrich CMV-specific T cells. Which antigens these TCRs recognize remains unknown. The sequences come from cultured CD8+ T cells from PBMCs, collected from culture after CMV antigen stimulation. These receptors came from a human donor in good health (CMV status not recorded). Some clones in this sample may be carry-over from other donors' samples.

This clonotype was found a few times. The chain uses TRBV11-2 and TRBJ2-2, with 8 bases that match TRBD1. The V gene's germline CDR1 is SGHAT and CDR2 FQNNGV. Trimming cost V 8 bases and J 6 bases; bases outside gene matches: 8. This CDR3 is built from 14 residues. The DNA for the CDR3 is TGTGCCAGCGCCCGGACAGGGAAGTCCGGGGAGCTGTTTTTT. As protein: CASARTGKSGELFF. The full variable domain, with the rest looked up from reference TRBV11-2 and TRBJ2-2, is EAGVAQSPRYKIIEKRQSVAFWCNPISGHATLYWYQQILGQGPKLLIQFQNNGVVDDSQLPKDRFSAERLKGVDSTLKIQPAKLEDSAVYLCASARTGKSGELFFGEGSRLTVL.

This clonotype was detected many times. The rearrangement joins TRBV2 to TRBJ2-5; 10 nucleotides line up with TRBD2. The CDR3 is 15 residues long. Germline V gene lookup returns CDR1 SNHLY and CDR2 FYNNEI. The V segment lost 5 bases and the J segment 5 bases; nucleotides outside the gene matches: 8. The CDR3 nucleotides are TGTGCCAGCAGTTCCATAGCGGGGGGCCCGGAGACCCAGTACTTC. Amino acids: CASSSIAGGPETQYF.

This chain joins TRBV27 and TRBJ1-6; possibly TRBD1 for D (5 bases). Trimming took off 4 bases at V and 0 bases at J, with 7 bases between the two ends. The CDR3 has 15 residues. Germline-derived CDR1 and CDR2 are MNHEY and SMNVEV (reference sequence). CDR3 nucleotides: TGTGCCAGCAGTTGGGGACTCTCCTATAATTCACCCCTCCACTTT. It is translated as CASSWGLSYNSPLHF.

The chain recombines TRBV25-1 with TRBJ2-7, with 11 bases fitting TRBD1. There are 16 residues in the CDR3. The V and J ends lost 2 bases and 2 bases, in that order; junction bases with no gene match: 5. CDR1 MGHDK and CDR2 SYGVNS come from the germline V gene. The CDR3 sequence: CASSEMGDRGAYEQYF. CDR3 in DNA: TGTGCCAGCAGTGAAATGGGGGACAGGGGGGCCTACGAGCAGTACTTC.

This chain joins TRBV2 and TRBJ1-4; 8 bases are a match to TRBD1. Germline V gene data show CDR1 as SNHLY and CDR2 as FYNNEI. This CDR3 region has 18 residues. The J segment lost 1 base and the V segment lost 0 bases, leaving 7 bases of the junction unmatched. In nucleotides, the CDR3 is TGTGCCAGCAGTGAAGCGCAGGGGGCAAGGGGAACTAATGAAAAACTGTTTTTT. Translated: CASSEAQGARGTNEKLFF.

The sample holds a few counts of this clonotype. The gene calls are TRBV27 and TRBJ2-1, with D possibly matching TRBD2 (5 bases). Between the trimmed V and J ends, which lost 2 bases and 7 bases, there was a span of 12 bases. CDR1 is MNHEY and CDR2 is SMNVEV in the germline V gene (reference sequence). The CDR3 spans 14 residues. The CDR3 is CASSLGGFGNEQFF. CDR3 sequence (DNA): TGTGCCAGCAGTTTAGGCGGGTTTGGTAATGAGCAGTTCTTC.

This clonotype was seen a handful of times. This chain joins TRBV5-1 and TRBJ2-5; D not certain. V was trimmed by 2 bases and J by 2 bases, leaving 7 bases between them. Germline CDR1 and CDR2: SGHRS and YFSETQ. CDR3 size: 13 residues. The CDR3 nucleotides are TGCGCCAGCAGCTTAGAGAGTCAAGAGACCCAGTACTTC. Its translation is CASSLESQETQYF.

This clonotype was seen more than once but under ten times. The V call is TRBV6-5, the J call TRBJ2-2, with unresolved D. Germline loops: CDR1 MNHEY, CDR2 SVGAGI. CDR3 length: 13 amino acids. V was shortened by 2 bases and J by 8 bases, with 9 bases between the two germline ends. In DNA form, the CDR3 reads TGTGCCAGCAGTTACAAATGGTCAGGGGAGCTGTTTTTT. As protein: CASSYKWSGELFF.

V and J are TRBV7-6 and TRBJ2-1, with 8 bases aligning to TRBD2. CDR1 SGHVS and CDR2 FNYEAQ come from the germline V gene. Losses at the gene ends were 1 base for V and 2 bases for J; bases not matched to a gene: 7. The CDR3 totals 17 residues. The CDR3 coding sequence is TGTGCCAGCAGCTTAGGTGGTAGCGGGGAAGCCTACAATGAGCAGTTCTTC. This sequence encodes CASSLGGSGEAYNEQFF.

V gene TRBV6-2 or TRBV6-3 combines with J gene TRBJ2-1, with TRBD2 matching 10 bases. In germline, CDR1 is MNHEY, CDR2 SVGEGT. Losses at the gene ends were 0 bases for V and 9 bases for J; bases not matched to a gene: 8. There are 16 residues in the CDR3. CDR3: CASSYSASGGAGEQFF. Here the CDR3 DNA reads TGTGCCAGCAGTTACTCCGCGAGCGGGGGGGCTGGTGAGCAGTTCTTC.

This clonotype was seen more than once but under ten times. The rearrangement links TRBV27 to TRBJ2-1; 7 bases fit TRBD2. The CDR3 extends over 16 amino acids. CDR1 MNHEY and CDR2 SMNVEV come from the germline V gene (reference sequence). After removal of 6 bases from V and 8 bases from J, the junction contained 16 bases not matched to a gene. This chain's CDR3 is CASSPDALALIYEQFF. CDR3 nucleotides: TGTGCCAGCAGCCCCGACGCACTAGCGCTTATATATGAGCAGTTCTTC.

This clonotype has a count of ten or more. This chain uses TRBV12-3 or TRBV12-4 with TRBJ1-4; D is undetermined. The length of the CDR3 is 14 residues. The V gene lost 6 bases and the J gene lost 4 bases, with 12 bases spanning the gap. DNA of the CDR3: TGTGCCAGCAGCCTGACCGACTATAATGAAAAACTGTTTTTT. Its protein is CASSLTDYNEKLFF.

This clonotype came up once. The chain is built from TRBV3-1 and TRBJ1-4; the D gene is possibly TRBD1 (5 bases). The length of the CDR3 is 16 residues. V shed 2 bases and J shed 8 bases, with 18 bases lying between them. CDR1 LGHDT and CDR2 YNNKEL come from the germline V gene (reference sequence). This CDR3 is CASSQWTGTEGEKLFF. Written as DNA, the CDR3 is TGTGCCAGCAGCCAATGGACTGGGACGGAGGGCGAAAAACTGTTTTTT.

As regards this clonotype: One junction end disagrees with the germline gene, perhaps due to a read error. The chain is built from TRBV7-8 and TRBJ2-1; 12 bases are a match to TRBD2. Per the germline V gene, CDR1 is SGHVS and CDR2 is FQNEAQ. The CDR3 consists of 17 residues. The CDR3 loop reads CVSSTGLGLAGMNEQFF. CDR3 DNA: TGTGTCAGCAGCACCGGCCTCGGACTAGCGGGGATGAATGAGCAGTTCTTC. Supplemented by reference TRBV7-8 and TRBJ2-1, the full variable domain reads GAGVSQSPRYKVAKRGQDVALRCDPISGHVSLFWYQQALGQGPEFLTYFQNEAQLDKSGLPSDRFFAERPEGSVSTLKIQRTQQEDSAVYLCVSSTGLGLAGMNEQFFGPGTRLTVL.

This clonotype has a handful of counts. This chain links TRBV28 with TRBJ2-7; 8 bases map to TRBD1. Germline V lookup: CDR1 MDHEN, CDR2 SYDVKM. CDR3 length: 15 amino acids. The ends lost 7 bases at V and 3 bases at J; junction bases unmatched: 11. The CDR3 DNA reads TGTGCCAGCACCGGCCGGACAGGGAAATACTACGAGCAGTACGTC. Translated: CASTGRTGKYYEQYV.

V is TRBV25-1 and J is TRBJ2-2, with unresolved D. Looked up from germline, CDR1 is MGHDK and CDR2 is SYGVNS. Trimming shortened V by 3 bases and J by 3 bases, and 2 bases separated the two germline ends. This CDR3 is built from 12 residues. The CDR3 nucleotides read TGTGCCAGCAGTGATGACACCGGGGAGCTGTTTTTT. It is translated as CASSDDTGELFF.

This clonotype was seen a handful of times. The chain couples TRBV10-2 to TRBJ2-7; 11 bases map to TRBD1. Germline V gives CDR1 WSHSY, CDR2 SAAADI. Losses at the gene ends were 2 bases for V and 2 bases for J; bases not matched to a gene: 8. The CDR3 spans 17 residues. Here the CDR3 reads CASSEGTGGIMTYEQYF. CDR3 nucleotides: TGCGCCAGCAGTGAGGGGACAGGGGGTATTATGACCTACGAGCAGTACTTC.

This chain uses TRBV12-3 or TRBV12-4 with TRBJ2-1, with 7 positions matching TRBD1. The CDR3 is made up of 15 amino acids. The junction had 9 bases not matched to a gene; V was cut back by 7 bases and J by 3 bases. CDR3 residues: CASTIGDSLYNEQFF. As DNA, the CDR3 is TGTGCCAGCACGATCGGGGACAGTCTCTACAATGAGCAGTTCTTC.

The chain links TRBV11-2 to TRBJ2-3, with TRBD2 as a possible D gene (5 bases). The CDR3 consists of 18 residues. V was trimmed by 1 base and J by 0 bases, leaving 17 bases between them. Looked up from germline, CDR1 is SGHAT and CDR2 is FQNNGV. The CDR3 is CASSLGENIIPSTDTQYF. The CDR3 DNA reads as TGTGCCAGCAGCTTAGGGGAGAACATCATTCCCAGCACAGATACGCAGTATTTT.

Note on this clonotype: A read error may explain this, as a much larger clone is one base away. The chain employs TRBV7-6 and TRBJ1-6, with D hard to call. CDR3 size: 14 residues. Germline CDR1 reads SGHVS; CDR2 reads FNYEAQ. Written as DNA, the CDR3 is TGTGCCAACAGCTCTTCGGGTTTGGATTCACCCCTCCACTTT. Its protein product is CANSSSGLDSPLHF.

This clonotype occurred a few times. The J gene is TRBJ2-2, the V gene TRBV10-2, with 7 bases that match TRBD1. The length of the CDR3 is 14 residues. The V and J ends lost 8 bases and 5 bases, in that order; junction bases with no gene match: 8. The germline V gene encodes CDR1 WSHSY and CDR2 SAAADI. This CDR3 is CASVRTGRTGELFF. The CDR3 DNA sequence: TGCGCCAGCGTAAGGACAGGCCGGACCGGGGAGCTGTTTTTT.

The chain combines TRBV6-1 with TRBJ1-1, with D unclear. The CDR3 has 13 residues. Trimming removed 7 bases at V and 0 bases at J, with 9 bases between. The germline CDR1 and CDR2 sequences are MNHNS and SASEGT. The CDR3 nucleotides are TGTGCCAGCAAGGGAAACCTGAACACTGAAGCTTTCTTT. It is translated as CASKGNLNTEAFF.